Listed here are 10 T cell receptor beta chains from one sample, sequenced in a study of shared T cell receptors in the human thymus. Here immunoSEQ multiplex PCR was the method, and the copy in TCRdb shows in-frame clones only, minus some. The profile shows roughly 500,000 clones, 75% to 80% of them singletons. The sample was also linked to a second study, of human thymus T cells.

What was sequenced was thymocytes. The receptors were sampled from a boy under two years old with a congenital heart defect.

The rearrangement joins TRBV12-5 to TRBJ2-1; D remains ambiguous. The CDR3 consists of 17 residues. Per the germline V gene, CDR1 is LGHNT and CDR2 is FRNRAP. V lost 6 bases to trimming and J lost 0 bases, with 18 bases between them. CDR3 nucleotide sequence: TGTGCTAGTGGATCCAATTACAGCCTTTCCTCCTACAATGAGCAGTTCTTC. Translating gives CASGSNYSLSSYNEQFF.

CDR3 sequence (DNA): TGTGCCAGCAGCCGCCGGACAGGGGGAGGGGGCTACACCTTC. It is translated as CASSRRTGGGGYTF. The V call is TRBV28, the J call TRBJ1-2; 10 bases match TRBD1. Germline CDR1 reads MDHEN; CDR2 reads SYDVKM. The CDR3 totals 14 residues. V was pared by 6 bases and J by 8 bases, with 9 bases of the junction left unmatched.

The rearrangement uses TRBV28 and TRBJ1-5; D call uncertain. This CDR3 has 17 residues. Trimming took 2 bases from V and 6 from J, leaving 20 bases between them. The V gene's germline CDR1 is MDHEN and CDR2 SYDVKM. For the CDR3, the DNA is TGTGCCAGCAGTTTACGAGGTGCGCCCCCGGCCCGTCAGCCCCAGCATTTT. Its translation: CASSLRGAPPARQPQHF.

The chain links TRBV4-3 to TRBJ2-3; no clear D gene. In germline, CDR1 is LGHNA, CDR2 YSLEER. Trimming cost V 1 base and J 11 bases, with 13 bases left between them. The CDR3 loop spans 13 amino acids. This CDR3 is CASSQAPRMRQYF. CDR3 nucleotide sequence: TGCGCCAGCAGCCAAGCCCCGAGGATGAGGCAGTATTTT.

This CDR3 reads CASSDGPPLLDRAGEKLFF. The CDR3 region has the DNA TGTGCCAGCAGTGATGGGCCGCCCCTTCTGGACAGGGCGGGCGAAAAACTGTTTTTT. The chain carries TRBV6-1 and TRBJ1-4; 8 bases fit TRBD1. The CDR3 runs to 19 residues. Germline trimming cut 3 bases from V and 8 bases from J; bases unmatched to any gene: 20. CDR1 and CDR2 (germline): MNHNS, SASEGT.

This chain connects TRBV6-5 to TRBJ1-3, with D uncertain. CDR1 is MNHEY, CDR2 SVGAGI, per germline. CDR3 length: 15 residues. Between the trimmed V and J ends, which lost 0 bases and 2 bases, there was a span of 8 bases. The CDR3, as DNA: TGTGCCAGCAGTTACTCGAACAGAACTGGAAACACCATATATTTT. It encodes CASSYSNRTGNTIYF.

The gene calls are TRBV15 and TRBJ2-7; no clear D gene. The CDR3 consists of 12 residues. V lost 0 bases to trimming and J lost 9 bases, with 9 bases between them. Germline CDR1 is LNHNV and CDR2 is YYDKDF (reference sequence). The CDR3 nucleotides read TGTGCCACCAGCAGAGATCTAAGAGGGCAGTACTTC. Encoded protein: CATSRDLRGQYF.

The chain joins TRBV29-1 to TRBJ2-1, with a possible D match to TRBD2 (6 bases). Germline CDR1 is SQVTM and CDR2 is ANQGSEA. CDR3 size: 13 residues. Between the trimmed V and J ends, which lost 0 bases and 9 bases, there was a span of 12 bases. This chain's CDR3 is CSVEDGSWGEQFF. The CDR3 DNA is TGCAGCGTTGAAGACGGGAGCTGGGGTGAGCAGTTCTTC.

The rearrangement links TRBV14 to TRBJ2-7, with TRBD2 matching over 11 bases. Unmatched junction bases numbered 1, after V lost 2 bases and J lost 4 bases. The CDR3 runs to 14 residues. CDR1 and CDR2 from the germline V gene are SGHDN and FVKESK. CDR3 sequence reads: CASSQRTSGYEQYF. The DNA for the CDR3 is TGTGCCAGCAGCCAACGGACTAGCGGGTACGAGCAGTACTTC.

V gene TRBV25-1 combines with J gene TRBJ2-5; the match to TRBD2 covers 8 bases. Germline values: CDR1 MGHDK, CDR2 SYGVNS. The CDR3 runs to 14 residues. Losses at the gene ends were 4 bases for V and 3 bases for J; bases not matched to a gene: 4. DNA for the CDR3: TGTGCCAGCAGTGCGGGCGGGAGGAAAGAGACCCAGTACTTC. Translation: CASSAGGRKETQYF.